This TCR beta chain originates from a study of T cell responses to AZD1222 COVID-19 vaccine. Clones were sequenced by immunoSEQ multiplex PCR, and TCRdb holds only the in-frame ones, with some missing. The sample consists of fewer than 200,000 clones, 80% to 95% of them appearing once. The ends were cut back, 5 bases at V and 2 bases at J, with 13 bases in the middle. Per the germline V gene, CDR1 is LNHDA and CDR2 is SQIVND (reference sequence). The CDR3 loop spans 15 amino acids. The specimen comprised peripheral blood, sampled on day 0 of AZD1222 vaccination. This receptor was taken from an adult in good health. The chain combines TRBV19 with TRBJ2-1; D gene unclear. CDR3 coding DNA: TGTGCCAGTAGTGTAGGGTTTTGGACCTACAATGAGCAGTTCTTC. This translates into CASSVGFWTYNEQFF.